The rows below give T cell receptor beta chains drawn from one sample of a study of OX40 agonist ivuxolimab in advanced cancers. The protocol was immunoSEQ multiplex PCR, while the TCRdb copy is restricted to in-frame clones and leaves out a portion. The sample gives 50,000 to 65,000 clones, 89% of which show up once; 15% to 20% is in the top ten. This material consisted of CD4+ or CD8+ T cells sorted from blood, taken in a trial of the OX40 agonist ivuxolimab. Receptors were obtained from an adult with an advanced solid tumor such as melanoma, head and neck, liver or kidney cancer. CDR3s include the opening cysteine and the closing phenylalanine or tryptophan. The D gene is left open where the match is weak. A row's size may be missing; if present it is once, few, many or a size class.

abundance,j_gene,v_gene,d_gene,CDR3aa,CDR3nt
-,TRBJ1-1,TRBV11-1,-,CASSLDVTEAFF,TGTGCCAGCAGCTTAGATGTTACGGAAGCTTTCTTT
-,TRBJ2-7,TRBV7-8,-,CASSPYREADLYEQYF,TGTGCCAGCAGCCCTTACAGGGAAGCGGATCTTTACGAGCAGTACTTC
-,TRBJ2-3,TRBV27,-,CASSFRGGFTDTQYF,TGTGCCAGCAGTTTCAGGGGAGGGTTCACAGATACGCAGTATTTT
once,TRBJ2-7,TRBV6-6,TRBD2,CASSWGLAGGRNEQYF,TGTGCCAGCAGTTGGGGACTAGCGGGAGGTAGGAACGAGCAGTACTTC
-,TRBJ2-3,TRBV6-5,TRBD2,CASSRLAGDTDTQYF,TGTGCCAGCAGTCGACTAGCGGGGGACACAGATACGCAGTATTTT
-,TRBJ1-3,TRBV28,-,CASTPPTSGNTIYF,TGTGCCAGCACCCCACCGACCTCTGGAAACACCATATATTTT
-,TRBJ2-2,TRBV7-6,-,CASSLGQAGAGELFF,TGTGCCAGCAGCTTAGGACAGGCCGGGGCCGGGGAGCTGTTTTTT
-,TRBJ2-3,TRBV15,TRBD2,CATTSGSEADTQYF,TGTGCCACAACTAGCGGGAGTGAGGCAGATACGCAGTATTTT
-,TRBJ2-1,TRBV5-4,TRBD2,CASSLKREGPYNEQFF,TGTGCCAGCAGCTTGAAGCGGGAGGGCCCCTACAATGAGCAGTTCTTC
-,TRBJ1-4,TRBV7-9,-,CASSLVVGTNEKLFF,TGTGCCAGCAGCTTAGTAGTTGGGACTAATGAAAAACTGTTTTTT
-,TRBJ1-2,TRBV27,TRBD1,CASSPGTGYGYTF,TGTGCCAGCAGTCCCGGGACAGGGTATGGCTACACCTTC
-,TRBJ2-7,TRBV18,-,CASSPGGGVGEQYF,TGTGCCAGCTCACCAGGTGGAGGGGTTGGCGAGCAGTACTTC
-,TRBJ2-1,TRBV5-6,TRBD2,CASSSLAGGPGEQFF,TGTGCCAGCAGCTCCTTAGCGGGAGGGCCTGGTGAGCAGTTCTTC
-,TRBJ2-1,TRBV5-5,-,CASSLEASDYNEQFF,TGTGCCAGCAGCTTGGAGGCTAGCGACTACAATGAGCAGTTCTTC
-,TRBJ2-3,TRBV29-1,-,CSVGVPRVTDTQYF,TGCAGCGTTGGGGTCCCCAGGGTGACAGATACGCAGTATTTT
-,TRBJ2-3,TRBV7-9,TRBD2,CASSLGVGLVADTQYF,TGTGCCAGCAGCTTAGGGGTCGGACTAGTGGCAGATACGCAGTATTTT